This T cell receptor beta chain comes out of a study of radiotherapy plus CTLA-4 blockade in lung cancer. TCRdb's copy holds only in-frame clones and misses some; the assay was immunoSEQ multiplex PCR. The sample lists about 83,000 clones, over 70% occurring once. The source material was peripheral blood, sampled from a patient treated with radiotherapy plus ipilimumab. The clonotype comes from a human donor with non-small cell lung cancer who had a partial response to radiotherapy plus ipilimumab. Some clones in this sample may be carry-over from other donors' samples.

CDR3 nucleotide sequence: TGTGCCAGCCCTCCAGGGGGTCTAGCGGGGGGGCCTTATAGTGAGCAGTTCTTC. Its translation: CASPPGGLAGGPYSEQFF. This chain connects TRBV28 to TRBJ2-1; 12 nucleotides align to TRBD2. The V and J ends lost 8 bases and 9 bases, in that order; junction bases with no gene match: 20. The CDR3 has 18 residues. Germline V CDR1 and CDR2: MDHEN, SYDVKM.